The T cell receptor (beta chain) described here comes from a study of control samples from healthy donors and cancer patients. The CDR3 runs 14 residues. V lost 5 bases and J lost 5, with 16 bases in between. The germline V gene has CDR1 SGHNT and CDR2 YYREEE (reference sequence). Sequencing used immunoSEQ multiplex PCR; TCRdb keeps in-frame clones, though not all of them. Of about 55,000 clones in the sample, 85% to 95% are singletons; the top ten hold nearly 2.5%. V and J are TRBV5-4 and TRBJ2-5, with D unclear. Sequenced sample: blood. This clonotype was obtained from a man aged 30 to 45 in good health. The CDR3 DNA sequence: TGTGCCAGCAGAGTCGAGAAGGGTGCGGAGACCCAGTACTTC. This encodes CASRVEKGAETQYF.